These 5 T cell receptor beta chains were all obtained from the same sample, sequenced in a study of T cells in Graves' hyperthyroidism and ophthalmopathy (dated by TCRdb to the late 2010s). Libraries came from multiplex PCR. Sequenced on an Illumina HiSeq 2000. The TCR beta CDR3 regions were amplified from RNA transcripts. For the first round of RT-PCR on the TCR CDR3, the HTBI primer set was used together with the Qiagen OneStep RT-PCR kit. TCRdb reworked the public reads: Q25 trimming with fastp, MiXCR clone assembly, productive beta chains retained. Rows with a matching CDR3 protein are joined into one entry that keeps the most common DNA and genes. The sample records fewer than 450,000 distinct CDR3 sequences, about 15% of which are singletons. The ten largest clones take up more than 30% of the sample. The sample taken for sequencing was blood. Receptor source: a woman in her twenties or thirties with Graves' hyperthyroidism that later progressed to Graves' ophthalmopathy.

This chain uses TRBV19 with TRBJ2-1; D perhaps matches TRBD1 (8 bases). CDR3 size: 15 residues. Trimming took off 1 base at V and 11 bases at J, with 18 bases between the two ends. Germline V lookup: CDR1 LNHDA, CDR2 SQIVND (reference sequence). The DNA for the CDR3 is TGTGCCAGTAGTATAGGGTTACAGGGGGGGATAAAGCAGTTCTTC. As protein: CASSIGLQGGIKQFF.

This rearrangement joins TRBV4-1 to TRBJ2-1; TRBD2 matches 10 bases. CDR1 is MGHRA, CDR2 YSYEKL, per germline. The CDR3 runs to 17 residues. J was trimmed by 3 bases and V by 4 bases; bases with no gene match: 9. This chain's CDR3 is CASSPISGGPIYNEQFF. The CDR3 DNA is TGCGCCAGCAGCCCTATTAGCGGGGGGCCCATCTACAATGAGCAGTTCTTC.

This clonotype was detected a few times. The junction does not match germline at one end; this may be a read error. The rearrangement joins TRBV27 to TRBJ1-5, with no clear D. Germline CDR1 MNHEY, CDR2 SMNVEV (reference sequence). This CDR3 is 14 amino acids long. For the CDR3, the DNA is TGTGCCAGCAGTTTTCTTGCGAGCAATCAGTCCCAGCATTTT. Amino acids: CASSFLASNQSQHF.

This clonotype was found a few times. J is TRBJ1-4 and V is TRBV29-1, with a weak D call TRBD1 (5 bases). The CDR3 is 13 amino acids. The germline V gene has CDR1 SQVTM and CDR2 ANQGSEA. The V and J ends lost 5 bases and 7 bases respectively, with 14 bases between them. This chain's CDR3 is CSVLGVGGEKLFF. The CDR3 DNA follows: TGCAGCGTTCTGGGGGTTGGGGGTGAAAAACTGTTTTTT.

This clonotype occurred many times. The chain is built from TRBV11-2 and TRBJ1-1; the match to TRBD1 covers 8 bases. CDR1 and CDR2 from the germline V gene are SGHAT and FQNNGV. The CDR3 contains 14 residues. J gave up 3 bases and V 5 bases, and 5 bases lay outside the gene matches. CDR3 in amino acids: CASSTYRGDTEAFF. As DNA, the CDR3 is TGTGCCAGCAGCACCTACAGGGGGGACACTGAAGCTTTCTTT.